These 19 T cell receptor beta chains were all obtained from the same sample, sequenced in a study of shared clonotypes between healthy human individuals. Sequencing used immunoSEQ multiplex PCR; TCRdb keeps in-frame clones, though not all of them. The data contain about 2.2 million clones, 93% of them singletons. CD45RO negativity and positive selection for CCR7 defined naive CD8 cells, a population that excluded terminally differentiated effector memory CD45RA+ cells. The source material was naive CD8+ T cells from PBMCs. The receptors were gathered from a man between 18 and 35 years old in good health. Some clones in this sample may be carry-over from other donors' samples.

The chain has TRBV6-5 and TRBJ2-1; D unclear. The CDR3 runs 14 residues. Trimming removed 2 bases at V and 6 bases at J, with 11 bases between. Germline CDR1 and CDR2: MNHEY and SVGAGI. CDR3 amino acids: CASSYESWGNEQFF. CDR3 coding DNA: TGTGCCAGCAGTTACGAGTCGTGGGGCAATGAGCAGTTCTTC.

The V gene is TRBV10-3, the J gene TRBJ2-3; D is perhaps TRBD1 or TRBD2 (5 bases each). The CDR3 is made up of 15 amino acids. Between the trimmed V and J ends, which lost 0 bases and 2 bases, there was a span of 9 bases. The germline CDR1 and CDR2 sequences are ENHRY and SYGVKD. CDR3 nucleotide sequence: TGTGCCATCAGTGAGTCGGGGGATTTCACAGATACGCAGTATTTT. Translated, it gives CAISESGDFTDTQYF.

Note on this clone: This CDR3 is also generated by other DNA sequences in the sample. This chain joins TRBV9 and TRBJ1-2; D unresolved. The CDR3 length is 12 residues. Trimming cost V 2 bases and J 5 bases, with 7 bases left between them. Germline V gene sequence: CDR1 SGDLS, CDR2 YYNGEE. The CDR3 DNA reads TGTGCCAGCAGCGTGGGAACTTATGGCTACACCTTC. Encoded protein: CASSVGTYGYTF.

The chain couples TRBV6-6 to TRBJ2-5; 8 bases fit TRBD1. Unmatched junction bases numbered 0, after V lost 1 base and J lost 2 bases. CDR3 length: 14 residues. Germline V gene lookup returns CDR1 MNHNY and CDR2 SVGAGI (reference sequence). CDR3 protein: CASSYYRGQETQYF. CDR3 in DNA: TGTGCCAGCAGTTACTACAGGGGGCAAGAGACCCAGTACTTC.

V is TRBV6-1 and J is TRBJ1-2; D ambiguous. Trimming removed 10 bases from V and 6 bases from J, with 9 bases in between. CDR3 length equals 10 residues. The germline CDR1 and CDR2 sequences are MNHNS and SASEGT. The CDR3 is CATGVDGYTF. The CDR3 region has the DNA TGTGCCACCGGGGTGGATGGCTACACCTTC.

V gene TRBV5-1 combines with J gene TRBJ1-2; no firm D call. Trimming took off 0 bases at V and 6 bases at J, with 6 bases between the two ends. This CDR3 is built from 12 residues. The germline V gene encodes CDR1 SGHRS and CDR2 YFSETQ. DNA for the CDR3: TGCGCCAGCAGCTTGGTTGGCGATGGCTACACCTTC. Protein: CASSLVGDGYTF.

CDR3 sequence: CANSQQGGVRDEQYF. Written as DNA, the CDR3 is TGTGCCAACTCGCAACAGGGGGGGGTTAGGGACGAGCAGTACTTC. The chain recombines TRBV27 with TRBJ2-7; TRBD1 might be the D (8 bases). This CDR3 spans 15 amino acids. CDR1 and CDR2 from the germline V gene are MNHEY and SMNVEV (reference sequence). Between the trimmed V and J ends, which lost 10 bases and 5 bases, there was a span of 24 bases.

The chain joins TRBV9 to TRBJ2-2, with D perhaps TRBD2 (6 bases). CDR1 SGDLS and CDR2 YYNGEE come from the germline V gene. The length of the CDR3 is 16 residues. With 1 base removed from V and 3 bases from J, the gap between germline ends came to 13 bases. CDR3 bases: TGTGCCAGCAGCGTAAGTCTGGGGGGAGACACCGGGGAGCTGTTTTTT. Protein: CASSVSLGGDTGELFF.

The V call is TRBV25-1, the J call TRBJ1-5, with TRBD1 matching 7 bases. The germline V gene encodes CDR1 MGHDK and CDR2 SYGVNS. The trim removed 2 bases at V and 1 base at J, leaving 2 bases unmatched. The CDR3 extends over 15 amino acids. Here the CDR3 reads CASSEGRGSNQPQHF. The CDR3 DNA is TGTGCCAGCAGTGAAGGCAGGGGGAGCAATCAGCCCCAGCATTTT.

The chain links TRBV5-4 to TRBJ2-5; the match to TRBD2 covers 7 bases. V trimming: 4 bases; J trimming: 5 bases; junction bases outside the gene matches: 14. This CDR3 is 16 amino acids long. Germline values: CDR1 SGHNT, CDR2 YYREEE (reference sequence). The CDR3 DNA sequence: TGTGCCAGCAGCGTCGGGACTACCCCAACTGCGGAGACCCAGTACTTC. Protein: CASSVGTTPTAETQYF.

The chain links TRBV5-1 to TRBJ1-2; tentative D call: TRBD1 (5 bases). V lost 3 bases and J lost 1, with 16 bases in between. The V gene's germline CDR1 is SGHRS and CDR2 YFSETQ. The CDR3 is made up of 16 amino acids. The CDR3 DNA is TGCGCCAGCAGCTCGCCGGGGGGAGGTGATAACTATGGCTACACCTTC. Translated, it gives CASSSPGGGDNYGYTF. Using reference TRBV5-1 and TRBJ1-2 for the parts outside the CDR3, the full variable domain is KAGVTQTPRYLIKTRGQQVTLSCSPISGHRSVSWYQQTPGQGLQFLFEYFSETQRNKGNFPGRFSGRQFSNSRSEMNVSTLELGDSALYLCASSSPGGGDNYGYTFGSGTRLTVV.

The chain is built from TRBV6-5 and TRBJ2-3; TRBD2 aligns across 8 bases. Germline CDR1 is MNHEY and CDR2 is SVGAGI. V dropped 5 bases and J dropped 3; count of bases not matched to a gene: 4. This CDR3 has 14 amino acids. The CDR3 spells CASSTGTRTDTQYF. As DNA, the CDR3 is TGTGCCAGCAGTACCGGGACTAGGACAGATACGCAGTATTTT.

V usage is TRBV2 and J usage is TRBJ2-5; tentatively, D is TRBD2 (7 bases). The CDR3 totals 17 residues. Trimming shortened V by 1 base and J by 5 bases, and 20 bases separated the two germline ends. Germline CDR1 is SNHLY and CDR2 is FYNNEI. The DNA of the CDR3 is TGTGCCAGCAGTGAAGGGGGGGGCGCGGGTCCTTCCGAGACCCAGTACTTC. It specifies CASSEGGGAGPSETQYF.

V is TRBV28 and J is TRBJ1-2, with 7 bases aligning to TRBD1. J was trimmed by 5 bases and V by 3 bases; bases with no gene match: 9. There are 15 residues in the CDR3. Per germline, CDR1 MDHEN and CDR2 SYDVKM. The CDR3 region has the DNA TGTGCCAGCAGTTTCAGGGACAGCAAAAGTTATGGCTACACCTTC. It codes for CASSFRDSKSYGYTF.

The J gene is TRBJ2-1, the V gene TRBV7-9, with D possibly matching TRBD2 (6 bases). Germline CDR1 reads SEHNR; CDR2 reads FQNEAQ (reference sequence). The CDR3 totals 16 residues. Deletions cut 5 bases from V and 2 bases from J, with 16 bases between. CDR3 protein: CASSRGRSGPYNEQFF. The CDR3, as DNA: TGTGCCAGCAGCCGTGGGCGGAGCGGGCCCTACAATGAGCAGTTCTTC.

This clone was picked up one time. The chain combines TRBV11-2 with TRBJ2-1; D is uncertain. This CDR3 has 16 amino acids. CDR1 is SGHAT, CDR2 FQNNGV, per germline. V was cut by 5 bases and J by 3 bases, with 17 bases left in between. CDR3 protein: CASSLRSSTFYNEQFF. Here the CDR3 DNA reads TGTGCCAGCAGCCTCCGATCGTCAACTTTCTACAATGAGCAGTTCTTC.

This chain joins TRBV13 and TRBJ2-1, with D unresolved. V lost 1 base and J 4 bases, leaving 5 bases between the germline ends. Germline CDR1 is PRHDT and CDR2 is FYEKMQ (reference sequence). This CDR3 is built from 13 residues. The DNA for the CDR3 is TGTGCCAGCAGCTTAGTACCATACAATGAGCAGTTCTTC. Its protein is CASSLVPYNEQFF.

The CDR3 bases are TGTGCCAGCAGCTTAGCGGGGGCAGATACGCAGTATTTT. Encoded protein: CASSLAGADTQYF. The rearrangement uses TRBV7-8 and TRBJ2-3, with D perhaps assigned TRBD1 or TRBD2 (5 bases each). This CDR3 has 13 residues. From germline, CDR1 is SGHVS and CDR2 FQNEAQ. Trimming took 0 bases from V and 4 from J, leaving 5 bases between them.

The rearrangement joins TRBV5-1 to TRBJ2-6; TRBD1 is a possible D gene (6 bases). CDR1 is SGHRS and CDR2 is YFSETQ in the germline V gene. V dropped 1 base and J dropped 4 bases, with 9 bases sitting between them. This CDR3 is built from 15 residues. The CDR3 bases are TGCGCCAGCAGCTTGACAGGGCGAGGGGCCAACGTCCTGACTTTC. Translating gives CASSLTGRGANVLTF.